The source of this TCR beta chain is a study of PD-L1 blockade in urothelial cancer. Study-level information: The researchers analyzed blood 3 weeks (second dose) and 6 weeks after treatment start.

Some clones are missing from TCRdb's copy, which holds only in-frame ones; the method was immunoSEQ multiplex PCR. This table has 37,000 or so clones, 84% appearing once. The time point here: pretreatment peripheral blood. Germline CDR1 and CDR2: MNHEY and SVGAGI. V was clipped by 4 bases and J by 0 bases, with 10 bases between them. The CDR3 runs to 15 residues. The J gene is TRBJ1-5, the V gene TRBV6-5; tentatively, D is TRBD1 (6 bases). The specimen was PBMCs, collected around atezolizumab (anti-PD-L1) treatment. The sequence was obtained from a man aged 60-69 years with urothelial cancer. CDR3 amino acids: CASSSDRNSNQPQHF. The CDR3 DNA is TGTGCCAGCAGTTCCGACAGGAATAGCAATCAGCCCCAGCATTTT.